Following are 18 T cell receptor beta chains from one sample sequenced in a study of T cell repertoires in cytomegalovirus infection. TCRdb re-analysed the reads in MiXCR, keeping a single row per CDR3 protein. The data contain about 490,000 distinct CDR3 sequences, 26% of them singletons. Sequenced input: PBMCs. These receptors were obtained from a human donor in good health (CMV status not recorded). Some clones in this sample may be carry-over from other donors' samples.

This sequence joins TRBV9 and TRBJ2-3; 8 positions agree with TRBD2. Trimming cost V 7 bases and J 5 bases; bases outside gene matches: 9. Germline V CDR1 and CDR2: SGDLS, YYNGEE. The CDR3 is 14 residues long. DNA for the CDR3: TGTGCCAGCCGGCCTATTGCGGGAGGAGATACGCAGTATTTT. It translates to CASRPIAGGDTQYF.

The V gene is TRBV4-3, the J gene TRBJ1-2; the match to TRBD1 covers 10 bases. Germline CDR1 is LGHNA and CDR2 is YSLEER. With 0 bases clipped from V and 4 bases from J, the junction kept 8 bases outside the gene matches. The CDR3 extends over 17 amino acids. CDR3 nucleotide sequence: TGCGCCAGCAGCCAAGATGGGTCGGGACAGGGGTTCTATGGCTACACCTTC. Translation gives CASSQDGSGQGFYGYTF.

The chain combines TRBV4-1 with TRBJ1-2, with 8 bases that match TRBD1. Unmatched junction bases numbered 9, after V lost 1 base and J lost 8 bases. Germline-derived CDR1 and CDR2 are MGHRA and YSYEKL. The CDR3 sequence is 15 residues long. CDR3 region: CASSQGDRGLGGYTF. The CDR3 DNA is TGCGCCAGCAGCCAAGGTGACAGGGGACTGGGCGGCTACACCTTC.

This clonotype was seen a few times. This rearrangement joins TRBV7-2 to TRBJ2-5; 7 bases map to TRBD2. V shed 6 bases, J shed 8 bases, and the junction held 12 bases outside the gene matches. The germline V gene encodes CDR1 SGHTA and CDR2 FQGNSA. CDR3 length: 14 residues. CDR3 loop: CASSFSREPGTQYF. DNA for the CDR3: TGTGCCAGCAGTTTTTCGCGGGAGCCAGGAACCCAGTACTTC. Drawing the rest from reference TRBV7-2 and TRBJ2-5, the complete variable domain is GAGVSQSPSNKVTEKGKDVELRCDPISGHTALYWYRQSLGQGLEFLIYFQGNSAPDKSGLPSDRFSAERTGGSVSTLTIQRTQQEDSAVYLCASSFSREPGTQYFGPGTRLLVL.

Ten or more counts support this clonotype. The chain carries TRBV7-2 and TRBJ2-7, with D unclear. CDR3 length: 16 amino acids. The germline V gene has CDR1 SGHTA and CDR2 FQGNSA. V was trimmed by 3 bases and J by 0 bases, leaving 15 bases between them. The CDR3 loop is CASSLRRAQSSYEQYF. The CDR3 DNA reads TGTGCCAGCAGCTTGAGAAGGGCCCAAAGCTCCTACGAGCAGTACTTC.

The rearrangement joins TRBV20-1 to TRBJ2-1; D not certain. The length of the CDR3 is 11 residues. CDR1 is DFQATT, CDR2 SNEGSKA, per germline (reference sequence). The ends were cut back, 5 bases at V and 15 bases at J, with 17 bases in the middle. CDR3 DNA sequence: TGCAGTGCTCGCGGCCGCGACGGTGGGTTCTTC. Encoded protein: CSARGRDGGFF.

The CDR3 protein is CASSPTSVPYEQYF. The DNA for the CDR3 is TGTGCCAGCAGCCCGACTAGCGTACCCTACGAGCAGTACTTC. J is TRBJ2-7 and V is TRBV7-6, with 8 bases lining up with TRBD2. After removal of 5 bases from V and 2 bases from J, the junction contained 5 bases not matched to a gene. The CDR3 is made up of 14 amino acids. CDR1 and CDR2 (germline): SGHVS, FNYEAQ.

V and J are TRBV6-5 and TRBJ1-2, with D hard to call. This CDR3 is 13 amino acids long. V was cut by 6 bases and J by 4 bases, with 12 bases left in between. From germline, CDR1 is MNHEY and CDR2 SVGAGI. CDR3 region: CASRRTQSYGYTF. The DNA of the CDR3 is TGTGCCAGCAGACGGACGCAATCCTATGGCTACACCTTC.

This clonotype was recorded a few times. The rearrangement links TRBV23-1 to TRBJ2-3; a weak D match, TRBD2 (6 bases). TRBV23-1 is an open reading frame, and its role is uncertain. The ends were cut back, 6 bases at V and 1 base at J, with 23 bases in the middle. The CDR3 is 18 residues long. CDR3 DNA sequence: TGCGCCAGCAGGCCTAAAGCGGAGGGCCTCTCACGCACAGATACGCAGTATTTT. This gives the protein CASRPKAEGLSRTDTQYF.

V usage is TRBV20-1 and J usage is TRBJ2-1, with 7 bases that match TRBD1. CDR3 length: 12 amino acids. Looked up from germline, CDR1 is DFQATT and CDR2 is SNEGSKA (reference sequence). With 5 bases clipped from V and 15 bases from J, the junction kept 13 bases outside the gene matches. The CDR3 DNA follows: TGCAGTGCTCAAAGGGGGCCGAACCCTGGGTTCTTC. As protein: CSAQRGPNPGFF.

This clonotype was observed at least ten times. This chain connects TRBV7-2 to TRBJ2-2; 11 positions agree with TRBD2. The V gene end was trimmed by 2 bases and the J gene end by 0 bases; junction bases not matched to a gene: 2. CDR1 and CDR2 (germline): SGHTA, FQGNSA. The CDR3 is 17 amino acids. CDR3 sequence reads: CASSLPGLAANTGELFF. Written as DNA, the CDR3 is TGTGCCAGCAGCTTACCGGGACTAGCGGCGAACACCGGGGAGCTGTTTTTT.

This chain connects TRBV20-1 to TRBJ2-7; possibly TRBD2 for D (5 bases). Germline V lookup: CDR1 DFQATT, CDR2 SNEGSKA (reference sequence). Trimming shortened V by 2 bases and J by 5 bases, and 10 bases separated the two germline ends. This CDR3 has 12 residues. The CDR3 here is CSARNDGNEQYF. DNA of the CDR3: TGCAGTGCTAGAAATGACGGGAACGAGCAGTACTTC.

This clonotype showed up many times. The gene calls are TRBV7-2 and TRBJ2-2; 8 bases line up with TRBD2. There are 16 residues in the CDR3. Trimming at V came to 1 base and at J to 1 base, leaving 2 bases not matched to a gene. Germline V gene sequence: CDR1 SGHTA, CDR2 FQGNSA. The CDR3 DNA reads as TGTGCCAGCAGCTTAGTGAGCGGGGGGAACACCGGGGAGCTGTTTTTT. It specifies CASSLVSGGNTGELFF.

The V gene is TRBV2, the J gene TRBJ2-3; 7 bases agree with TRBD2. Germline loops: CDR1 SNHLY, CDR2 FYNNEI. The CDR3 extends over 15 amino acids. Unmatched junction bases numbered 7, after V lost 6 bases and J lost 1 base. CDR3 loop: CASRYAGERTDTQYF. CDR3 sequence (DNA): TGTGCCAGCAGATATGCGGGGGAACGCACAGATACGCAGTATTTT.

This clonotype was seen repeatedly, ten times or more. The chain combines TRBV12-3 or TRBV12-4 with TRBJ2-7; no clear D gene. The CDR3 totals 11 residues. V was shortened by 7 bases and J by 2 bases, with 6 bases between the two germline ends. CDR3 DNA: TGTGCCAGCACCACAGCCTACGAGCAGTACGTC. This sequence encodes CASTTAYEQYV.

This clonotype showed up just a few times. The chain couples TRBV19 to TRBJ1-1; no definite D call. Germline values: CDR1 LNHDA, CDR2 SQIVND (reference sequence). The CDR3 is 14 amino acids. Deletions cut 6 bases from V and 1 base from J, with 12 bases between. CDR3 in amino acids: CASSPVWANTEAFF. The CDR3 DNA reads as TGTGCCAGTAGCCCGGTATGGGCGAACACTGAAGCTTTCTTT.

In this sample, this clonotype turned up a few times. The V call is TRBV7-3, the J call TRBJ2-3, with D possibly matching TRBD2 (6 bases). Trimming left V 5 bases short and J 1 base short, with 16 bases between. Germline V CDR1 and CDR2: SGHTA, FQGTGA. CDR3 length equals 16 residues. The CDR3 is CASSRSGRGRTDTQYF. In nucleotides, the CDR3 is TGTGCCAGCAGCCGCTCGGGGCGGGGCCGCACAGATACGCAGTATTTT.

Ten or more counts support this clonotype. The V and J genes are TRBV7-8 and TRBJ1-4; D may be TRBD1 (6 bases). The ends were cut back, 5 bases at V and 5 bases at J, with 12 bases in the middle. The CDR3 covers 14 residues. CDR1 and CDR2 (germline): SGHVS, FQNEAQ. CDR3 DNA: TGTGCCAGCAGCCCCGGGACACCAAATGAAAAACTGTTTTTT. This gives the protein CASSPGTPNEKLFF.